The present T cell receptor beta chain was sequenced within a study of persistence of HIV-infected CD4 T cells. Broader study findings: Compared with CD3/CD28-stimulated cells, CMV- and Gag-responding cells showed lower TCRbeta richness. Degenerate expanded CDR3beta sequences were enriched among CMV- and Gag-responding cells.

The V segment lost 5 bases and the J segment 3 bases; nucleotides outside the gene matches: 5. CDR1 MNHEY and CDR2 SVGAGI come from the germline V gene. The CDR3 has 14 amino acids. Overlapping HIV-1 Gag 15-mer peptides at 0.85 to 1 ug per peptide per mL were used. CD40L-negative CD69-negative CD45RO-high memory CD4+ T cells were sorted as populations depleted of antigen-responding cells. An approximately 19-hour stimulation of CD8-depleted PBMCs used anti-CD28/CD49d costimulation, CD40-blocking antibody and enfuvirtide. Sequencing used immunoSEQ version 4 in survey mode. TCRdb's table, derived via immunoSEQ multiplex PCR, lists solely in-frame clones and lacks some. The sample lists approximately 39,000 clones; about 81% were seen once. For this clone: Its antigen is not known.

The receptor comes from an adult with HIV. The donor label of this sample is uncertain. The chain links TRBV6-5 to TRBJ2-3; TRBD2 matches at 7 bases. Sequenced material: cultured CD4+ T cells from PBMCs, taken from a patient who received antiretroviral therapy. The CDR3 sequence: CASSPGLKTDTQYF. The DNA for the CDR3 is TGTGCCAGCAGTCCGGGACTAAAGACAGATACGCAGTATTTT.